The clone carrying this T cell receptor beta chain was picked up a small number of times. The data were produced by immunoSEQ multiplex PCR, yet TCRdb's version contains in-frame clones alone and is incomplete. The sample carries roughly 60,000 clones, approximately 90% recorded once. The source of the sample is a study of OX40 agonist ivuxolimab in advanced cancers. Study overall: An agonistic human IgG2 monoclonal antibody against OX40 (CD134) was given. Three patients showed partial responses: one hepatocellular carcinoma and two cutaneous melanoma cases.

Germline lookup yields CDR1 MNHEY and CDR2 SMNVEV (reference sequence). V was shortened by 5 bases and J by 0 bases, with 11 bases between the two germline ends. The CDR3 length is 15 residues. The investigators sampled blood at baseline, at cycle 4 day 1, and at cycle 7 day 1. The chain links TRBV27 to TRBJ2-4, with D unresolved. This specimen was CD4+ or CD8+ T cells sorted from blood, taken in a trial of the OX40 agonist ivuxolimab. The origin of this receptor is an adult with an advanced solid tumor such as melanoma, head and neck, liver or kidney cancer. The CDR3 DNA sequence: TGTGCCAGCAGTACTCCCTTAGAAGCCAAAAACATTCAGTACTTC. As protein: CASSTPLEAKNIQYF.